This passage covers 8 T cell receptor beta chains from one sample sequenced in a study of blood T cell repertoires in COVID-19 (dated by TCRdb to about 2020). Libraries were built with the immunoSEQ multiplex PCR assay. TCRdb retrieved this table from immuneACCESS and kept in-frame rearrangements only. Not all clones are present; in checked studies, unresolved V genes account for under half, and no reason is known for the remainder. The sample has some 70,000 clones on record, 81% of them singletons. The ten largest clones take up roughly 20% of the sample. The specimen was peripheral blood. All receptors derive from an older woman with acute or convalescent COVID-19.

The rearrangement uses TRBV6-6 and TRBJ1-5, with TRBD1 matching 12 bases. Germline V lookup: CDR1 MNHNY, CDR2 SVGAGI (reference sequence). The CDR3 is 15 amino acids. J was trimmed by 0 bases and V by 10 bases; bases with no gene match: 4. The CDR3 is CAIRDRGLSNQPQHF. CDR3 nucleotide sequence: TGTGCCATAAGGGACAGGGGGCTTAGCAATCAGCCCCAGCATTTT.

CDR3 sequence: CASSGGRTSPYEQYF. The CDR3 DNA is TGTGCCAGCAGCGGGGGAAGGACTAGCCCCTACGAGCAGTACTTC. The chain carries TRBV9 and TRBJ2-7; the match to TRBD2 covers 8 bases. The CDR3 loop spans 15 amino acids. V lost 3 bases and J lost 2; bases outside the gene matches: 7. Germline V gene sequence: CDR1 SGDLS, CDR2 YYNGEE.

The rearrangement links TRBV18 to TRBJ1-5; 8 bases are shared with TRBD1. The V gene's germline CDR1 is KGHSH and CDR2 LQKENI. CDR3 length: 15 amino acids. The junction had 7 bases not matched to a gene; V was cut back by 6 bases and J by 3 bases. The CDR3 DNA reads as TGTGCCAGCTCGCTTACAGGGGGAGTCAATCAGCCCCAGCATTTT. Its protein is CASSLTGGVNQPQHF. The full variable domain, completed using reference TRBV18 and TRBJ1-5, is NAGVMQNPRHLVRRRGQEARLRCSPMKGHSHVYWYRQLPEEGLKFMVYLQKENIIDESGMPKERFSAEFPKEGPSILRIQQVVRGDSAAYFCASSLTGGVNQPQHFGDGTRLSIL.

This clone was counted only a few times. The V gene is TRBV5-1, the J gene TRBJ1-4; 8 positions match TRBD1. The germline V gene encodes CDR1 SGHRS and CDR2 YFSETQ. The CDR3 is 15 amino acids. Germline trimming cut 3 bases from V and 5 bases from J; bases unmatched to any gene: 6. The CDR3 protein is CASSSTGGKNEKLFF. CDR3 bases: TGCGCCAGCAGCTCCACAGGGGGAAAAAATGAAAAACTGTTTTTT.

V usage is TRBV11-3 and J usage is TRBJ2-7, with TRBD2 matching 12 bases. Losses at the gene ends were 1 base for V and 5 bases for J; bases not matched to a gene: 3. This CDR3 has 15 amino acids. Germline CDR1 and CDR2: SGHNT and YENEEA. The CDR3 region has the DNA TGTGCCAGCAGCTTAGGGGGACTAGCGGGTGACGAGCAGTACTTC. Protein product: CASSLGGLAGDEQYF.

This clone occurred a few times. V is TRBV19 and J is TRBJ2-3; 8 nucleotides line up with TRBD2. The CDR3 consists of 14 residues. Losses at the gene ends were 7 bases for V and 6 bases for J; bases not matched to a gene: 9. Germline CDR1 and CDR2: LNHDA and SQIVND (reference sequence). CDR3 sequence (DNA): TGTGCCAGTACCACAAGCGGGAGAAGGGATACGCAGTATTTT. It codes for CASTTSGRRDTQYF.

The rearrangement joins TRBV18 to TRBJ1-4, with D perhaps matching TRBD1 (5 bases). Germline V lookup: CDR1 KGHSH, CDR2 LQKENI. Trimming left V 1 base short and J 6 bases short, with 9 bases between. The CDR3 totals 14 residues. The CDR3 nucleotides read TGTGCCAGCTCACCACTGCGGGGCGATGAAAAACTGTTTTTT. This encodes CASSPLRGDEKLFF.

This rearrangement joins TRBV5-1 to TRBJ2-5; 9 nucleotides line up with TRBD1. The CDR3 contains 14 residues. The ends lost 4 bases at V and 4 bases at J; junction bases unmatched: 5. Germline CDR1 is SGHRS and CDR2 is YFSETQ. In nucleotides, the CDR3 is TGCGCCAGCAGCACCGGGACAGGGAGAGAGACCCAGTACTTC. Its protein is CASSTGTGRETQYF.